This entry concerns a single TCR beta chain. Trimming pared 3 bases from V and 7 bases from J, leaving 21 bases between. Germline values: CDR1 LGHNT, CDR2 FRNRAP. The CDR3 extends over 17 amino acids. Study processing details: Amplification from reference gene primers served as the basis for estimated nucleated cell counts. Profiled with immunoSEQ multiplex PCR; TCRdb holds only in-frame clones, not every one. Clone size and V and J calls were adopted from that table, with D and trimming inferred from the DNA. The profile shows under 300,000 clones, 86% of them singletons. The source of the sample is a study of blood T cell repertoires in COVID-19. For the study at large: Samples came from the United States, Italy and Spain, spanning acute and convalescent COVID-19. T cells, B-cell-depleted T cells, or PBMCs supplied cDNA or gDNA.

V and J are TRBV12-5 and TRBJ2-2; tentatively, D is TRBD2 (5 bases). The clonotype comes from a man aged 18-30 years with active or convalescent COVID-19. The sequencing input was peripheral blood. CDR3 sequence (DNA): TGTGCTAGTGGTTTACAATTAGGAGGAGCATGGAGCGGGGAGCTGTTTTTT. Its translation is CASGLQLGGAWSGELFF.